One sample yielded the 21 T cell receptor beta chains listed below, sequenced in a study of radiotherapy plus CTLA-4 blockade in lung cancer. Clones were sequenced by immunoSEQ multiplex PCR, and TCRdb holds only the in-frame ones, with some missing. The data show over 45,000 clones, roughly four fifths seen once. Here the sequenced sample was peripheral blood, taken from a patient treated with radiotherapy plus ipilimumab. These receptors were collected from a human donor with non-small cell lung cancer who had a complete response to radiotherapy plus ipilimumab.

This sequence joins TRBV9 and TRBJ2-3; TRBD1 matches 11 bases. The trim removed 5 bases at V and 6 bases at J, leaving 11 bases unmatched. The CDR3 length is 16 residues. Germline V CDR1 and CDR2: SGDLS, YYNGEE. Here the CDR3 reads CASSTGGTGGLDTQYF. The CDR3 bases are TGTGCCAGCAGTACGGGGGGGACAGGGGGACTGGATACGCAGTATTTT. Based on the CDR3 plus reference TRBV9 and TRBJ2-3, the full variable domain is DSGVTQTPKHLITATGQRVTLRCSPRSGDLSVYWYQQSLDQGLQFLIQYYNGEERAKGNILERFSAQQFPDLHSELNLSSLELGDSALYFCASSTGGTGGLDTQYFGPGTRLTVL.

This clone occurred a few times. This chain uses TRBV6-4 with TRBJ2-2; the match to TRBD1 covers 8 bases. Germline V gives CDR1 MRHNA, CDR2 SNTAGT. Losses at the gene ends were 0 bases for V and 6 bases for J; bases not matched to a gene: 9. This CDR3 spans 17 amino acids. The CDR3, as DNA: TGTGCCAGCAGTGACTCGGGAGGACAGGGTCAGGCCGGGGAGCTGTTTTTT. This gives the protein CASSDSGGQGQAGELFF.

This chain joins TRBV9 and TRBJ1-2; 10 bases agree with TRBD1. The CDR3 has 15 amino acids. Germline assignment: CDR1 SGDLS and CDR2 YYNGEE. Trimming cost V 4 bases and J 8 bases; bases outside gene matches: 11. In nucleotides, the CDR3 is TGTGCCAGCAGCCCTCGGACAGGGGGAAATGGGGGCTACACCTTC. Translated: CASSPRTGGNGGYTF.

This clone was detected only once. CDR3 region: CASSEGIQGALYEQYV. For the CDR3, the DNA is TGTGCCAGCAGTGAGGGGATACAGGGGGCTCTTTACGAGCAGTACGTC. This sequence joins TRBV2 and TRBJ2-7; 9 nucleotides agree with TRBD1. V lost 3 bases, J lost 4 bases, and 10 bases stayed unmatched. This CDR3 contains 16 residues. Germline V gives CDR1 SNHLY, CDR2 FYNNEI.

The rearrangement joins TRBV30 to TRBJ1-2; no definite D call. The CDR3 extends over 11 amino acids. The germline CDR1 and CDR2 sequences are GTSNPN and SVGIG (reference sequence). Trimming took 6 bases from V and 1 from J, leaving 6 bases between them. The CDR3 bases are TGTGCCTGCTCCAGTAACTATGGCTACACCTTC. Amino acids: CACSSNYGYTF.

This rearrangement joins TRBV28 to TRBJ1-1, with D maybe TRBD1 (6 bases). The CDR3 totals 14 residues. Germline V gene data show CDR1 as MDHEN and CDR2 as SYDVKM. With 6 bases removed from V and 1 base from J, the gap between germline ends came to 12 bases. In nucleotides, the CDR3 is TGTGCCAGCAGCCCCGGGACACCGAACACTGAAGCTTTCTTT. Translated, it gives CASSPGTPNTEAFF.

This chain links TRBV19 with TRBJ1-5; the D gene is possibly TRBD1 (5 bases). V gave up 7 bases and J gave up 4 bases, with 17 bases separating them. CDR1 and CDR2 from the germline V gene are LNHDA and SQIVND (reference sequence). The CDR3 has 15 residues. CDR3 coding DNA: TGTGCCAGTAAGACCGGACAAGGCCTAAATCAGCCCCAGCATTTT. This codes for CASKTGQGLNQPQHF.

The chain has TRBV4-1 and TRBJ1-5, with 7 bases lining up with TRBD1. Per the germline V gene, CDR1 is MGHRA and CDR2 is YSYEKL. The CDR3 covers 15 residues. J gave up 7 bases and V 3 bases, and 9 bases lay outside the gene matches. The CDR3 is CASSQVLQGDQPQHF. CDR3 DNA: TGCGCCAGCAGCCAGGTCTTGCAGGGGGACCAGCCCCAGCATTTT.

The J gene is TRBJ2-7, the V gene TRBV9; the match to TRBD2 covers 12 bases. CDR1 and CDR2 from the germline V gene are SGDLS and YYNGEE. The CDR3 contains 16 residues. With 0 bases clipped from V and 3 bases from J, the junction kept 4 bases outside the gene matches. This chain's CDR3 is CASSVGTSGVLYEQYV. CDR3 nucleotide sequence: TGTGCCAGCAGCGTAGGGACTAGCGGGGTCCTCTACGAGCAGTACGTC.

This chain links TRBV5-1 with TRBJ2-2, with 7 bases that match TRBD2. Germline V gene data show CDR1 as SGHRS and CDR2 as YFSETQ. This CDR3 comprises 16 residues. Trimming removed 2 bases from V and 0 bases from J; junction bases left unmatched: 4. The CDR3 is CASSLSSGTNTGELFF. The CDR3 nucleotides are TGCGCCAGCAGCTTATCAAGCGGGACGAACACCGGGGAGCTGTTTTTT.

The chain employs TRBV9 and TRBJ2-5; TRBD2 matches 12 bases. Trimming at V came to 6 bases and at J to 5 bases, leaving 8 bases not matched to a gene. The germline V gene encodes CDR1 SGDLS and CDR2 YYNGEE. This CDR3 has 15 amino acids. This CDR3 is CASKASGGVGETQYF. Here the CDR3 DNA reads TGTGCCAGCAAAGCTAGCGGGGGGGTCGGGGAGACCCAGTACTTC. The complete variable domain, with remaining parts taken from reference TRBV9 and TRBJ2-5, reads DSGVTQTPKHLITATGQRVTLRCSPRSGDLSVYWYQQSLDQGLQFLIQYYNGEERAKGNILERFSAQQFPDLHSELNLSSLELGDSALYFCASKASGGVGETQYFGPGTRLLVL.

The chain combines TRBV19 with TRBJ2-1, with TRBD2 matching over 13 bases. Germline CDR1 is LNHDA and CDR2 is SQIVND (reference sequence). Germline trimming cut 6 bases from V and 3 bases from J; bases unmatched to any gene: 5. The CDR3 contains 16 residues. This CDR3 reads CASSRLAGGLYNEQFF. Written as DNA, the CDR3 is TGTGCCAGTAGCAGACTAGCGGGAGGCCTCTACAATGAGCAGTTCTTC.

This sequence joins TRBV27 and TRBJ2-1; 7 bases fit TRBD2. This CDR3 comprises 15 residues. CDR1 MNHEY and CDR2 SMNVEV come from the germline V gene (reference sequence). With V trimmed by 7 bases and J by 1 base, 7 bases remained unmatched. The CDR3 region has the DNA TGTGCCAGCAAAAAATGGCGGGAGTCCTACAATGAGCAGTTCTTC. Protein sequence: CASKKWRESYNEQFF.

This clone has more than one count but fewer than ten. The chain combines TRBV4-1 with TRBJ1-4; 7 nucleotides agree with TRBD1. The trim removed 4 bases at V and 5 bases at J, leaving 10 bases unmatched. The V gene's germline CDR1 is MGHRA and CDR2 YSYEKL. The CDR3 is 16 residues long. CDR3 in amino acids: CASSLIRTGLNEKLFF. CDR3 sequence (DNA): TGCGCCAGCAGCCTCATCCGGACAGGCCTGAATGAAAAACTGTTTTTT.

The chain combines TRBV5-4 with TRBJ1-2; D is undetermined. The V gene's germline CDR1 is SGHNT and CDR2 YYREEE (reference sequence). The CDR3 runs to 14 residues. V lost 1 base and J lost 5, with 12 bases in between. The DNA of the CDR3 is TGTGCCAGCAGCTTGAGAGGCAAGGAATATGGCTACACCTTC. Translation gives CASSLRGKEYGYTF.

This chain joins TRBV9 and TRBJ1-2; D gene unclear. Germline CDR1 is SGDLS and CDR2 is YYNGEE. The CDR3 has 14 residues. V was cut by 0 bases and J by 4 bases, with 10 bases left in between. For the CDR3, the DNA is TGTGCCAGCAGCGTAGCTACGGGGTCCTATGGCTACACCTTC. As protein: CASSVATGSYGYTF.

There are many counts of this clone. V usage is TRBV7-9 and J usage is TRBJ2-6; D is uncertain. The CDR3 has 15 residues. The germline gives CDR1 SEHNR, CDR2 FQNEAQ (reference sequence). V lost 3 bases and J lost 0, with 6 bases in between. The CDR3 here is CASSFPLSGANVLTF. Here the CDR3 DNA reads TGTGCCAGCAGCTTTCCCCTCTCTGGGGCCAACGTCCTGACTTTC. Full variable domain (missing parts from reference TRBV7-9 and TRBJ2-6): DTGVSQNPRHKITKRGQNVTFRCDPISEHNRLYWYRQTLGQGPEFLTYFQNEAQLEKSRLLSDRFSAERPKGSFSTLEIQRTEQGDSAMYLCASSFPLSGANVLTFGAGSRLTVL.

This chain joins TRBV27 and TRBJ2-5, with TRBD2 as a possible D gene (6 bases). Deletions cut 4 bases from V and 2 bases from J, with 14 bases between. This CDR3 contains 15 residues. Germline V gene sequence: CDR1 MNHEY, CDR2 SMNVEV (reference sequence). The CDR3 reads CASSSLGTLQETQYF. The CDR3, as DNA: TGTGCCAGCAGTTCGCTCGGGACTTTACAAGAGACCCAGTACTTC.

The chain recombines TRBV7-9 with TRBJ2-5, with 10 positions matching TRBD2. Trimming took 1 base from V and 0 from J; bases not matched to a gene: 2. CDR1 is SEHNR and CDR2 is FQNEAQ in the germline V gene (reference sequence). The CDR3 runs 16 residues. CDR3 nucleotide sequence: TGTGCCAGCAGCTTAGAGGGACTAGCGTACCAAGAGACCCAGTACTTC. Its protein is CASSLEGLAYQETQYF.

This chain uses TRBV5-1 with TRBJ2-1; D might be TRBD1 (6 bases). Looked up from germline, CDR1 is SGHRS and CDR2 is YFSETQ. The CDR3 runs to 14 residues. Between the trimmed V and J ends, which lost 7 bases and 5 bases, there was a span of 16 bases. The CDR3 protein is CASRRQGLDNEQFF. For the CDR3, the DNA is TGCGCCAGCCGAAGGCAGGGGTTGGACAATGAGCAGTTCTTC.

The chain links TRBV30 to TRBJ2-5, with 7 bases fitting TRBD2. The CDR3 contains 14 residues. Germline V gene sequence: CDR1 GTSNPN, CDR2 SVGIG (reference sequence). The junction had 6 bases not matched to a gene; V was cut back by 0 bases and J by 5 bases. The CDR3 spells CAWSVPGGGETQYF. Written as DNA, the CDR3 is TGTGCCTGGAGTGTACCGGGGGGAGGGGAGACCCAGTACTTC.